These 30 T cell receptor beta chains share one sample of origin, sequenced in a study of shared clonotypes between healthy human individuals. Here immunoSEQ multiplex PCR was the method, and the copy in TCRdb shows in-frame clones only, minus some. The sample includes under 2.5 million clones, 92% of them seen just once. Sequenced sample: naive CD4+ T cells from PBMCs. Subset of the sample: CD45RA+ positively selected. The receptors come from a man between 18 and 35 years old in good health. Some clones in this sample may be carry-over from other donors' samples.

On this clone: The identical CDR3 is also encoded by other nucleotide sequences in the sample. V usage is TRBV6-1 and J usage is TRBJ1-5; D is uncertain. The V gene's germline CDR1 is MNHNS and CDR2 SASEGT. The CDR3 is 11 amino acids. V gave up 2 bases and J gave up 7 bases, with 3 bases separating them. The CDR3 region has the DNA TGTGCCAGCAGTGAATCCCAGCCCCAGCATTTT. Its protein product is CASSESQPQHF.

This clone showed up just a few times. The genes are TRBV29-1 and TRBJ1-4; no clear D gene. CDR3 length: 12 amino acids. V lost 5 bases and J lost 4, with 8 bases in between. Germline V gene data show CDR1 as SQVTM and CDR2 as ANQGSEA. CDR3: CSVRTDNEKLFF. Written as DNA, the CDR3 is TGCAGCGTTCGTACAGATAATGAAAAACTGTTTTTT.

The chain joins TRBV5-5 to TRBJ1-2; D gene unclear. Germline V CDR1 and CDR2: SGHKS, YYEKEE (reference sequence). CDR3 length equals 15 residues. Trimming took off 0 bases at V and 4 bases at J, with 13 bases between the two ends. The CDR3: CASSLVGEVSYGYTF. The CDR3 DNA is TGTGCCAGCAGCTTGGTTGGGGAAGTCAGCTATGGCTACACCTTC.

The count of this clone is one. The chain recombines TRBV5-4 with TRBJ1-3, with D possibly matching TRBD1 (5 bases). The CDR3 runs 15 residues. Trimming stripped 5 bases from V and 4 bases from J, with 16 bases between. Germline V gene data show CDR1 as SGHNT and CDR2 as YYREEE (reference sequence). The CDR3 loop is CASRPFPAGGNTIYF. The CDR3 DNA sequence: TGTGCCAGCAGACCTTTCCCCGCAGGGGGAAACACCATATATTTT.

J is TRBJ1-2 and V is TRBV2; D call uncertain. Trimming removed 1 base at V and 0 bases at J, with 9 bases between. The germline V gene has CDR1 SNHLY and CDR2 FYNNEI. The CDR3 is 15 amino acids. CDR3 loop: CASSEGTFPNYGYTF. The CDR3 bases are TGTGCCAGCAGTGAAGGCACCTTCCCTAACTATGGCTACACCTTC.

CDR3 bases: TGTGCCTTTGCAGGGAACACTGAAGCTTTCTTT. Translating it yields CAFAGNTEAFF. The J gene is TRBJ1-1, the V gene TRBV30; no definite D call. Germline V gene lookup returns CDR1 GTSNPN and CDR2 SVGIG (reference sequence). V lost 7 bases and J 1 base, leaving 7 bases between the germline ends. The CDR3 is made up of 11 amino acids. The complete variable domain, with remaining parts taken from reference TRBV30 and TRBJ1-1, reads SQTIHQWPATLVQPVGSPLSLECTVEGTSNPNLYWYRQAAGRGLQLLFYSVGIGQISSEVPQNLSASRPQDRQFILSSKKLLLSDSGFYLCAFAGNTEAFFGQGTRLTVV.

The rearrangement uses TRBV4-1 and TRBJ1-3; D remains ambiguous. Germline CDR1 and CDR2: MGHRA and YSYEKL. The CDR3 is made up of 18 amino acids. V lost 4 bases, J lost 0 bases, and 19 bases lay in between. CDR3 loop: CASSRLPSVGVSGNTIYF. The CDR3 nucleotides read TGCGCCAGCAGCCGACTACCCTCGGTAGGAGTCTCTGGAAACACCATATATTTT.

This chain connects TRBV7-9 to TRBJ2-1, with 8 bases aligning to TRBD2. J lost 7 bases, V lost 4 bases, and 9 bases had no gene match. CDR3 length equals 15 residues. Germline CDR1 SEHNR, CDR2 FQNEAQ (reference sequence). CDR3 sequence reads: CASSSLAGWGNEQFF. Here the CDR3 DNA reads TGTGCCAGCAGCTCCTTAGCGGGATGGGGTAATGAGCAGTTCTTC.

The gene calls are TRBV18 and TRBJ1-2; TRBD1 matches 8 bases. V was clipped by 5 bases and J by 0 bases; unmatched bases: 14. Per the germline V gene, CDR1 is KGHSH and CDR2 is LQKENI. The CDR3 is made up of 18 amino acids. The CDR3 sequence is CASSATMTGTGSNYGYTF. Here the CDR3 DNA reads TGTGCCAGCTCAGCCACCATGACCGGGACAGGTTCTAACTATGGCTACACCTTC.

The gene calls are TRBV28 and TRBJ1-5, with D tentatively TRBD1 (5 bases). CDR3 length: 13 amino acids. V shed 4 bases and J shed 7 bases, with 11 bases lying between them. The germline V gene has CDR1 MDHEN and CDR2 SYDVKM. The CDR3 sequence is CASSSIGEQPQHF. In DNA, the CDR3 is TGTGCCAGCAGTTCAATAGGGGAACAGCCCCAGCATTTT.

The chain recombines TRBV6-5 with TRBJ2-7; D is perhaps TRBD1 or TRBD2 (6 bases each). CDR3 size: 15 residues. V was clipped by 6 bases and J by 2 bases, with 17 bases between them. The germline V gene has CDR1 MNHEY and CDR2 SVGAGI. The CDR3 spells CASSQQGLGTYEQYF. CDR3 in DNA: TGTGCCAGCAGCCAACAGGGACTCGGGACCTACGAGCAGTACTTC.

This chain links TRBV6-5 with TRBJ2-7, with D possibly being TRBD1 or TRBD2 (5 bases each). Germline V gene data show CDR1 as MNHEY and CDR2 as SVGAGI. Trimming pared 6 bases from V and 7 bases from J, leaving 19 bases between. The CDR3 is 14 amino acids. The CDR3 loop is CASSWDRANREQYF. The CDR3 DNA reads as TGTGCCAGCAGCTGGGACCGGGCCAACAGGGAGCAGTACTTC.

The count of this clone is one. The chain carries TRBV5-6 and TRBJ2-5; D is uncertain. V lost 1 base, J lost 1 base, and 5 bases lay in between. The germline gives CDR1 SGHDT, CDR2 YYEEEE. This CDR3 is 13 amino acids long. CDR3 nucleotide sequence: TGTGCCAGCAGCTTGCCAACCCAAGAGACCCAGTACTTC. Protein: CASSLPTQETQYF.

The genes are TRBV7-2 and TRBJ2-3; 7 bases align to TRBD2. The trim removed 6 bases at V and 6 bases at J, leaving 3 bases unmatched. CDR1 is SGHTA, CDR2 FQGNSA, per germline. The CDR3 length is 12 residues. The DNA of the CDR3 is TGTGCCAGCAGACCCGGGGGGGATACGCAGTATTTT. This encodes CASRPGGDTQYF.

The chain employs TRBV5-1 and TRBJ2-1; 13 bases fit TRBD2. This CDR3 comprises 17 residues. Germline trimming cut 4 bases from V and 4 bases from J; bases unmatched to any gene: 8. Germline V gene sequence: CDR1 SGHRS, CDR2 YFSETQ. CDR3 DNA: TGCGCCAGCAGCGAACCGGGACTAGCGGGAAGTTACAATGAGCAGTTCTTC. Translation: CASSEPGLAGSYNEQFF.

The chain combines TRBV7-2 with TRBJ2-2; 8 positions agree with TRBD2. The CDR3 is 17 residues long. The V and J ends lost 5 bases and 0 bases, in that order; junction bases with no gene match: 8. In germline, CDR1 is SGHTA, CDR2 FQGNSA. DNA of the CDR3: TGTGCCAGCAGCGTATTCGGGACTAGGACGAACACCGGGGAGCTGTTTTTT. It is translated as CASSVFGTRTNTGELFF.

The rearrangement joins TRBV10-3 to TRBJ1-4; TRBD1 is a possible D gene (5 bases). The ends were cut back, 2 bases at V and 7 bases at J, with 11 bases in the middle. This CDR3 has 14 residues. Per the germline V gene, CDR1 is ENHRY and CDR2 is SYGVKD. CDR3 sequence reads: CAISEPGAGEKLFF. As DNA, the CDR3 is TGTGCCATCAGTGAGCCCGGGGCGGGTGAAAAACTGTTTTTT.

V usage is TRBV28 and J usage is TRBJ2-1; TRBD2 agrees at 10 bases. This CDR3 has 14 amino acids. Germline CDR1 is MDHEN and CDR2 is SYDVKM. Germline trimming cut 8 bases from V and 8 bases from J; bases unmatched to any gene: 9. As DNA, the CDR3 is TGTGCCAGCTGGACCTCAAGCGGGGGGGATGAGCAGTTCTTC. It translates to CASWTSSGGDEQFF.

This chain connects TRBV19 to TRBJ1-3, with unresolved D. This CDR3 contains 13 residues. Between the trimmed V and J ends, which lost 8 bases and 0 bases, there was a span of 8 bases. Germline V gene data show CDR1 as LNHDA and CDR2 as SQIVND (reference sequence). CDR3 coding DNA: TGTGCCAGTGACGGCCGCTCTGGAAACACCATATATTTT. This sequence encodes CASDGRSGNTIYF.

This sequence joins TRBV11-2 and TRBJ1-4; D is possibly TRBD1 (5 bases). The CDR3 extends over 13 amino acids. V lost 5 bases and J lost 8, with 12 bases in between. Germline CDR1 reads SGHAT; CDR2 reads FQNNGV. The CDR3 protein is CASSATGREKLFF. DNA of the CDR3: TGTGCCAGCAGCGCCACAGGACGGGAAAAACTGTTTTTT.

The chain joins TRBV6-4 to TRBJ2-2; D gene uncertain. CDR3 size: 13 residues. V lost 6 bases and J 6 bases, leaving 11 bases between the germline ends. Germline V gives CDR1 MRHNA, CDR2 SNTAGT. The CDR3 region is CASSDLPSGELFF. The CDR3 DNA reads TGTGCCAGCAGCGACCTACCCTCCGGGGAGCTGTTTTTT.

This chain uses TRBV6-6 with TRBJ2-4; D is undetermined. From germline, CDR1 is MNHNY and CDR2 SVGAGI (reference sequence). V gave up 10 bases and J gave up 1 base, with 14 bases separating them. This CDR3 has 14 amino acids. CDR3 amino acids: CATATGSAKNIQYF. As DNA, the CDR3 is TGTGCCACCGCTACCGGATCGGCCAAAAACATTCAGTACTTC.

This clone was observed once. V gene TRBV27 combines with J gene TRBJ2-6; D is perhaps TRBD2 (5 bases). Germline V CDR1 and CDR2: MNHEY, SMNVEV (reference sequence). The CDR3 consists of 16 residues. V gave up 7 bases and J gave up 0 bases, with 13 bases separating them. CDR3 residues: CASMMGGLSGANVLTF. The CDR3 nucleotides read TGTGCCAGCATGATGGGCGGACTCTCTGGGGCCAACGTCCTGACTTTC.

The chain carries TRBV6-1 and TRBJ1-2; D might be TRBD1 (5 bases). Germline values: CDR1 MNHNS, CDR2 SASEGT. CDR3 length: 16 amino acids. Trimming took off 2 bases at V and 2 bases at J, with 15 bases between the two ends. CDR3 bases: TGTGCCAGCAGTGAACCCGCGGGACGGTCAAACTATGGCTACACCTTC. This translates into CASSEPAGRSNYGYTF.

The rearrangement uses TRBV28 and TRBJ2-3, with no clear D. V was shortened by 5 bases and J by 3 bases, with 12 bases between the two germline ends. Germline V gives CDR1 MDHEN, CDR2 SYDVKM. The CDR3 has 14 amino acids. CDR3 DNA sequence: TGTGCCAGCAGTCAGGCCGGCCGAACAGATACGCAGTATTTT. Translating gives CASSQAGRTDTQYF.

This clone was counted a few times. The chain is built from TRBV11-2 and TRBJ1-3; unclear D gene. CDR3 length: 15 amino acids. V lost 5 bases to trimming and J lost 0 bases, with 11 bases between them. Germline values: CDR1 SGHAT, CDR2 FQNNGV. CDR3 nucleotides: TGTGCCAGCAGCGCCGGTGGGTACTCTGGAAACACCATATATTTT. This translates into CASSAGGYSGNTIYF.

The chain combines TRBV18 with TRBJ2-2; D is uncertain. V was pared by 0 bases and J by 5 bases, with 7 bases between. The CDR3 is 14 residues long. Germline assignment: CDR1 KGHSH and CDR2 LQKENI. CDR3 sequence reads: CASSPPKQTGELFF. The CDR3 DNA is TGTGCCAGCTCACCACCGAAACAGACCGGGGAGCTGTTTTTT.

V is TRBV14 and J is TRBJ1-2, with D possibly being TRBD1 (5 bases). Germline V CDR1 and CDR2: SGHDN, FVKESK. V lost 2 bases and J 2 bases, leaving 6 bases between the germline ends. The CDR3 totals 13 residues. CDR3 bases: TGTGCCAGCAGCCAAAGGGGAAACTATGGCTACACCTTC. It codes for CASSQRGNYGYTF. The entire variable domain, with the rest obtained from reference TRBV14 and TRBJ1-2, is as follows: EAGVTQFPSHSVIEKGQTVTLRCDPISGHDNLYWYRRVMGKEIKFLLHFVKESKQDESGMPNNRFLAERTGGTYSTLKVQPAELEDSGVYFCASSQRGNYGYTFGSGTRLTVV.

V usage is TRBV19 and J usage is TRBJ1-5; D is uncertain. The germline V and J ends were trimmed by 3 bases and 2 bases, with 14 bases remaining between them. CDR3 length: 16 amino acids. CDR1 and CDR2 from the germline V gene are LNHDA and SQIVND (reference sequence). The CDR3: CASSILGVDGNQPQHF. The CDR3 region has the DNA TGTGCCAGTAGTATTTTGGGAGTCGATGGCAATCAGCCCCAGCATTTT. The complete variable domain, with remaining parts taken from reference TRBV19 and TRBJ1-5, reads DGGITQSPKYLFRKEGQNVTLSCEQNLNHDAMYWYRQDPGQGLRLIYYSQIVNDFQKGDIAEGYSVSREKKESFPLTVTSAQKNPTAFYLCASSILGVDGNQPQHFGDGTRLSIL.

The J gene is TRBJ2-7, the V gene TRBV7-9; D possibly corresponds to TRBD1 (5 bases). Germline CDR1 and CDR2: SEHNR and FQNEAQ (reference sequence). The CDR3 sequence is 12 residues long. Trimming stripped 5 bases from V and 6 bases from J, with 11 bases between. The DNA of the CDR3 is TGTGCCAGCAGCCTTGACAGAGGCGAGCAGTACTTC. This translates into CASSLDRGEQYF.